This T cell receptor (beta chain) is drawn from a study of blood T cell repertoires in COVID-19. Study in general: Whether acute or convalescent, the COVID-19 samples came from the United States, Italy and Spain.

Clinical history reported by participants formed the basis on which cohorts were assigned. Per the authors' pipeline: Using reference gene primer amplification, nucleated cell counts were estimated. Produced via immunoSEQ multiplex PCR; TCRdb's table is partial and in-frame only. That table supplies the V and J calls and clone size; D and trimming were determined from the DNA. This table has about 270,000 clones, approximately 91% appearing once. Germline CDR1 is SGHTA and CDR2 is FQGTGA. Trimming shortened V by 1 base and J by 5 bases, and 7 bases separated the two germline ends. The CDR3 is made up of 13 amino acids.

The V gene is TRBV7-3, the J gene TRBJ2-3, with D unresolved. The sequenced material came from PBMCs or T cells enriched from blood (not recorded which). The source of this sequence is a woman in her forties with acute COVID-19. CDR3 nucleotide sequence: TGTGCCAGCAGCTTAAGAACAGAAGATACGCAGTATTTT. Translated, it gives CASSLRTEDTQYF.